The 21 T cell receptor beta chains reported below all come from one sample, sequenced in a study of tissue T cells after allogeneic stem cell transplantation. Specified time point: mouse harvest day 7 after allogeneic transplant. Tail vein injection delivered 10^7 T-cell-depleted bone marrow cells and 10^6 splenic CD5+ T cells. This table comes from immunoSEQ multiplex PCR, and its TCRdb copy is limited to in-frame clones, with some not included. The table includes over 7,500 clones, approximately 47% detected once. Specimen: gut tissue. The receptors shown here come from a female BALB/c mouse given C57BL/6 T cells with graft-versus-host disease after an allogeneic hematopoietic cell transplant.

Details on this clone: Gene names denote mouse genes. The read halts 1 residue ahead of the CDR3 end, with the missing end drawn from the germline J gene. The chain is built from TRBV26 and TRBJ2-5; D is ambiguous. This CDR3 has 13 residues. Germline CDR1 reads KGHPV; CDR2 reads FQNQEV (reference sequence). V shed 0 bases and J shed 4 bases, with 5 bases lying between them. The CDR3 here is CASSLSQKDTQYF. The sequenced CDR3 bases are TGTGCCAGCAGTCTGTCCCAAAAAGACACCCAGTAC.

Concerning this clone itself: Germline and genes here are mouse. The read terminates 1 residue before the CDR3 end, so the remaining end is supplied by the germline J gene. The chain employs TRBV26 and TRBJ2-1, with 11 bases that match TRBD2. CDR3 length: 16 residues. Germline V CDR1 and CDR2: KGHPV, FQNQEV (reference sequence). V lost 4 bases and J lost 0; bases outside the gene matches: 2. The CDR3 reads CASSRGLGDNYAEQFF. The CDR3 DNA, read in part, is TGTGCCAGCAGTCGGGGACTGGGGGATAACTATGCTGAGCAGTTC.

For this clone: Gene names are the mouse ones. The read terminates 1 residue before the CDR3 end, so the remaining end is supplied by the germline J gene. The V call is TRBV26, the J call TRBJ1-2; D is unresolved. Germline CDR1 KGHPV, CDR2 FQNQEV (reference sequence). Trimming took 6 bases from V and 0 from J, leaving 8 bases between them. The CDR3 loop spans 13 amino acids. CDR3 sequence reads: CASSLTPNSDYTF. The sequenced CDR3 bases are TGTGCCAGCAGCCTTACACCAAACTCCGACTACACC.

This clone was recorded a few times. All gene names here are mouse names. The read ends 1 residue shy of where the CDR3 ends; the end is completed using the germline J gene. This rearrangement joins TRBV30 to TRBJ2-5; D is ambiguous. This CDR3 region has 12 residues. V was pared by 1 base and J by 3 bases, with 5 bases between. From germline, CDR1 is SQVVS and CDR2 ANEGSEA. The CDR3 loop is CSSRVQQDTQYF. The sequenced CDR3 bases are TGTAGTTCTAGAGTTCAACAAGACACCCAGTAC.

This clone was seen more than once but under ten times. Gene names refer to mouse genes. The DNA ends 1 residue before the CDR3 does, and the rest of the CDR3 is filled in from the germline J gene. This chain uses TRBV26 with TRBJ1-4; a possible D gene is TRBD1 (5 bases). This CDR3 region has 15 residues. Germline V gene lookup returns CDR1 KGHPV and CDR2 FQNQEV (reference sequence). The germline V and J ends were trimmed by 0 bases and 6 bases, with 11 bases remaining between them. The CDR3 here is CASSLSGTDHERLFF. Partial CDR3 DNA: TGTGCCAGCAGTCTGTCCGGGACCGACCACGAAAGATTATTT.

A single count supports this clone. Mouse gene names and germline throughout. Sequencing ends 1 residue short of the CDR3 end; the germline J gene provides the rest. The J gene is TRBJ2-1, the V gene TRBV12-1; 10 nucleotides line up with TRBD2. The V gene's germline CDR1 is SGHSN and CDR2 HYEKVE. V lost 2 bases to trimming and J lost 3 bases; unmatched junction nucleotides: 3. This CDR3 is built from 15 residues. Incomplete CDR3 DNA: TGTGCCAGCTCTCCAGACTGGGGGGCCTATGCTGAGCAGTTC. The encoded protein is CASSPDWGAYAEQF. From start to end, the CDR3 is CASSPDWGAYAEQFF.

A remark on this clone: The gene names given are mouse names. Read data end 1 residue before the CDR3 end; the end is taken from the germline J gene. The chain joins TRBV26 to TRBJ1-4, with 7 bases aligning to TRBD1. Germline V CDR1 and CDR2: KGHPV, FQNQEV (reference sequence). The junction had 3 bases not matched to a gene; V was cut back by 2 bases and J by 3 bases. This CDR3 comprises 15 residues. The sequenced part of the CDR3 DNA is TGTGCCAGCAGTCTGGTCGGGACAGCCAACGAAAGATTATTT. It codes for CASSLVGTANERLF. The complete CDR3 protein is CASSLVGTANERLFF.

As concerns this clone: These gene names are mouse names. The sequenced fragment ends 1 residue before the CDR3 boundary, so the rest is inferred from the germline J gene. The gene calls are TRBV15 and TRBJ2-5; D is unclear. V shed 1 base and J shed 2 bases, with 4 bases lying between them. The germline CDR1 and CDR2 sequences are SGHND and FRSKSL. This CDR3 is built from 13 residues. The CDR3 is CASSLDIQDTQYF. The sequenced CDR3 bases are TGTGCCAGCAGTTTAGACATCCAAGACACCCAGTAC.

In this sample, this clone turned up a few times. These gene names are mouse names. The read halts 1 residue ahead of the CDR3 end, with the missing end drawn from the germline J gene. This chain connects TRBV19 to TRBJ2-3, with TRBD1 matching 8 bases. Germline loops: CDR1 FNHDT, CDR2 SITEND (reference sequence). This CDR3 is 14 amino acids long. V dropped 4 bases and J dropped 4; count of bases not matched to a gene: 5. Incomplete CDR3 DNA: TGTGCCAGCAGTCCAGGGGGCGCACCAGAAACGCTGTAT. It encodes CASSPGGAPETLY. The whole CDR3 sequence is CASSPGGAPETLYF.

Worth noting for this clone: Gene names and germline refer to mouse. The CDR3 end is not reached by the read, which stops 1 residue before it; the germline J gene fills it in. The V call is TRBV4, the J call TRBJ1-1; 11 bases line up with TRBD1. The CDR3 loop spans 13 amino acids. The junction had 2 bases not matched to a gene; V was cut back by 4 bases and J by 7 bases. From germline, CDR1 is LGHDT and CDR2 YNNKQL (reference sequence). The CDR3 spells CASSSDRGQEVFF. CDR3 DNA (partial): TGTGCCAGCAGCTCGGACAGGGGGCAAGAAGTCTTC.

Points on this clone: The gene symbols are mouse symbols. The observed sequence ends 1 residue before the CDR3 terminus, with the missing tail filled in from the germline J gene. The rearrangement joins TRBV26 to TRBJ1-6; D not resolved. TRBJ1-6 counts as an open reading frame of uncertain function. Trimming left V 4 bases short and J 0 bases short, with 4 bases between. The V gene's germline CDR1 is KGHPV and CDR2 FQNQEV (reference sequence). The CDR3 extends over 14 amino acids. This CDR3 reads CASSHSSYNSPLYF. The CDR3 bases that were read are TGTGCCAGCAGTCACAGTTCCTATAATTCGCCCCTCTAC.

Regarding this clone: Gene names are mouse gene names. From the germline J gene comes the end of the CDR3, since the read stops 1 residue before it. The chain recombines TRBV14 with TRBJ2-5, with TRBD2 identical over 8 bases. Trimming removed 2 bases from V and 5 bases from J; junction bases left unmatched: 4. In germline, CDR1 is SGHDT, CDR2 FRDEAV. The CDR3 is 14 residues long. The CDR3 sequence: CASSLGGRGDTQYF. CDR3 DNA (partial): TGTGCCAGCAGTTTGGGGGGGCGCGGAGACACCCAGTAC.

This clone showed up just a few times. Gene labels here are mouse ones. The read finishes 1 residue shy of the CDR3 end, and the germline J gene is used to complete it. The chain uses TRBV26 and TRBJ1-4; TRBD1 matches at 10 bases. This CDR3 region has 16 residues. CDR1 is KGHPV, CDR2 FQNQEV, per germline (reference sequence). V lost 5 bases, J lost 2 bases, and 5 bases stayed unmatched. The CDR3 reads CASSTGTGVSNERLFF. The CDR3 bases that were read are TGTGCCAGCAGTACCGGGACAGGGGTCTCCAACGAAAGATTATTT.

By share, this clone counts as medium-sized. Any gene name here is a mouse gene name. The read ends 1 residue before the CDR3 terminus; that terminus is restored from the germline J gene. V and J are TRBV26 and TRBJ2-7; TRBD1 is a possible D gene (6 bases). Germline V gene data show CDR1 as KGHPV and CDR2 as FQNQEV (reference sequence). V was clipped by 4 bases and J by 3 bases, with 10 bases between them. The CDR3 totals 13 residues. CDR3 DNA, as far as it was read: TGTGCCAGCAGTCCGGGACACCTCTATGAACAGTAC. The encoded protein is CASSPGHLYEQY. In full, the CDR3 reads CASSPGHLYEQYF.

This clone came up a few times. Gene names and germline refer to mouse. The read ends 1 residue shy of where the CDR3 ends; the end is completed using the germline J gene. The V gene is TRBV1, the J gene TRBJ2-7; D gene uncertain. The germline CDR1 and CDR2 sequences are NSQYPW and LRSPGD (reference sequence). The germline V and J ends were trimmed by 3 bases and 7 bases, with 13 bases remaining between them. There are 13 residues in the CDR3. The CDR3 spells CTCSARQLEEQYF. The sequenced part of the CDR3 DNA is TGCACCTGCAGTGCCCGACAACTTGAAGAACAGTAC.

On this clone itself: The genes and germline here are from mouse. The sequenced fragment ends 1 residue before the CDR3 boundary, so the rest is inferred from the germline J gene. The V and J genes are TRBV26 and TRBJ2-5, with 9 bases lining up with TRBD1. The CDR3 has 15 residues. Germline V gene sequence: CDR1 KGHPV, CDR2 FQNQEV (reference sequence). V trimming: 6 bases; J trimming: 0 bases; junction bases outside the gene matches: 4. The sequenced CDR3 bases are TGTGCCAGCAGACCGGGACAGGGTAACCAAGACACCCAGTAC. It yields the protein CASRPGQGNQDTQY. The full CDR3 is CASRPGQGNQDTQYF.

About this clone: Gene names refer to mouse genes. The observed sequence ends 1 residue before the CDR3 terminus, with the missing tail filled in from the germline J gene. The J gene is TRBJ1-5, the V gene TRBV26; D is possibly TRBD1 (5 bases). The CDR3 loop spans 12 amino acids. Germline CDR1 KGHPV, CDR2 FQNQEV (reference sequence). The V and J ends lost 7 bases and 6 bases respectively, with 10 bases between them. Incomplete CDR3 DNA: TGTGCCAGCAAGAGACAGCTCCAGGCTCCGCTT. Translating gives CASKRQLQAPL. The full-length CDR3 reads as CASKRQLQAPLF.

This clone is classed as medium-sized (0.01 to 0.1%). All gene names here are mouse names. The CDR3 is cut off 1 residue early in the read; its end comes from the germline J gene. V usage is TRBV17 and J usage is TRBJ1-3; 7 bases align to TRBD1. The V and J ends lost 5 bases and 4 bases, in that order; junction bases with no gene match: 5. The CDR3 runs to 14 residues. From germline, CDR1 is MNHDT and CDR2 YYDKIL. CDR3 DNA, as far as it was read: TGTGCTAGCAGTGAGGGGGCGCGAGGAAATACGCTCTAT. Encoded protein: CASSEGARGNTLY. The whole CDR3 sequence reads CASSEGARGNTLYF.

A note on this clone: The listed genes are named as in mouse. The read ends 1 residue shy of where the CDR3 ends; the end is completed using the germline J gene. J is TRBJ2-4 and V is TRBV16; no clear D. Per germline, CDR1 SGHSA and CDR2 FRNQAP. The CDR3 consists of 13 residues. The V gene lost 0 bases and the J gene lost 4 bases, with 5 bases spanning the gap. The CDR3 bases that were read are TGTGCAAGCAGCTTAGACCCCAAAAACACCTTGTAC. It yields the protein CASSLDPKNTLY. The complete CDR3 reads CASSLDPKNTLYF.

With regard to this clone: The genes are named according to mouse. The part of the CDR3 DNA that was read is TGTGCCAGCAGCCGACTGGGGGGCTATGCTGAGCAGTTC. Translating gives CASSRLGGYAEQF. The complete CDR3 reads CASSRLGGYAEQFF. The V and J genes are TRBV4 and TRBJ2-1; 10 bases are a match to TRBD2. Read sequence stops 1 residue before the CDR3 end, and the germline J gene provides the missing end. V lost 5 bases and J lost 3; bases outside the gene matches: 1. The CDR3 covers 14 residues. Germline lookup yields CDR1 LGHDT and CDR2 YNNKQL (reference sequence).

A remark on this clone: Gene labels here are mouse ones. The read ends 1 residue shy of where the CDR3 ends; the end is completed using the germline J gene. The chain carries TRBV13-3 and TRBJ2-5; D might be TRBD2 (6 bases). V was trimmed by 5 bases and J by 2 bases, leaving 12 bases between them. This CDR3 is built from 14 residues. CDR1 and CDR2 (germline): NNHDY, SYVADS. The CDR3 region is CASRPGEAQDTQYF. The CDR3 DNA, read in part, is TGTGCCAGCAGGCCTGGGGAGGCCCAAGACACCCAGTAC.